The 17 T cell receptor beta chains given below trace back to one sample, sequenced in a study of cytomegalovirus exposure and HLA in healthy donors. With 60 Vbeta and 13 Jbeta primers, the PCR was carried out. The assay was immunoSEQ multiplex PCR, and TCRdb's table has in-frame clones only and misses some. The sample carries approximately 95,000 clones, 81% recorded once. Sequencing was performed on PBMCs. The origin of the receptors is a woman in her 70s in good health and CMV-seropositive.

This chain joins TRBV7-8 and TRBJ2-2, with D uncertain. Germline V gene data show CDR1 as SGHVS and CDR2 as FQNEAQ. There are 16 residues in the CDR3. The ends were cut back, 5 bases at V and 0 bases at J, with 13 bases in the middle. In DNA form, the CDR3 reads TGTGCCAGCAGCCCCCACGCCACGGCGAACACCGGGGAGCTGTTTTTT. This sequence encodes CASSPHATANTGELFF. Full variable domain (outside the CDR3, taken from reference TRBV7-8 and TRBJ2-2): GAGVSQSPRYKVAKRGQDVALRCDPISGHVSLFWYQQALGQGPEFLTYFQNEAQLDKSGLPSDRFFAERPEGSVSTLKIQRTQQEDSAVYLCASSPHATANTGELFFGEGSRLTVL.

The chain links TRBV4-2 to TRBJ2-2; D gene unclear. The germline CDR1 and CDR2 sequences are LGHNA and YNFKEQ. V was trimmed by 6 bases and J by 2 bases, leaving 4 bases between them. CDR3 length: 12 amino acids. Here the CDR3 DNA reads TGTGCCAGCAGTCCAAACACCGGGGAGCTGTTTTTT. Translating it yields CASSPNTGELFF.

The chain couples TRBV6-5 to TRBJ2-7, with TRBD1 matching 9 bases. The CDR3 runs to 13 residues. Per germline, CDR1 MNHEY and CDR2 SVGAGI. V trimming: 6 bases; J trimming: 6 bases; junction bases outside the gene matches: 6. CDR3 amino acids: CASRPQGALEQYF. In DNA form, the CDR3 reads TGTGCCAGCAGGCCACAGGGGGCTCTCGAGCAGTACTTC.

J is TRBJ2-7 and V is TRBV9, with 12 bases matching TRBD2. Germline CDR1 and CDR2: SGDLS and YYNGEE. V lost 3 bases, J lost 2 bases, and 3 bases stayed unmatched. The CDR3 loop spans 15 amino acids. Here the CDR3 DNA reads TGTGCCAGCAGCGCCGGACTAGCGGGAACCTACGAGCAGTACTTC. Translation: CASSAGLAGTYEQYF.

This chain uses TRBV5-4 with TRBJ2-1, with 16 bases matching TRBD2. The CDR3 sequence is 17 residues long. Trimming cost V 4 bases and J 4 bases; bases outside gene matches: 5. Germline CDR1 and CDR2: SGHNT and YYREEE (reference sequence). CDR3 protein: CASSPGLAGGRYNEQFF. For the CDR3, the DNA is TGTGCCAGCAGCCCGGGACTAGCGGGAGGGAGGTACAATGAGCAGTTCTTC.

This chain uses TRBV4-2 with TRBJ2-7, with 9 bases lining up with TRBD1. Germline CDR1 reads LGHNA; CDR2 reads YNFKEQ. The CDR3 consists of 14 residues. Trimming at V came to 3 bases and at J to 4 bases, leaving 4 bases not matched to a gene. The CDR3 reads CASSQGQGDYEQYF. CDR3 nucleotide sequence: TGTGCCAGCAGCCAGGGACAGGGAGATTACGAGCAGTACTTC.

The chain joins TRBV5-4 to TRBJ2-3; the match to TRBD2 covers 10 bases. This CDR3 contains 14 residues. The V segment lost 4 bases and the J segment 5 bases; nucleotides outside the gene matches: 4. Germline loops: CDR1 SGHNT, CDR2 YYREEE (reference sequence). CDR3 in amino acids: CASSQREGGDTQYF. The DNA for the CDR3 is TGTGCCAGCAGCCAGCGGGAGGGGGGAGATACGCAGTATTTT. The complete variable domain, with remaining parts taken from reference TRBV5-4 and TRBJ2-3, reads ETGVTQSPTHLIKTRGQQVTLRCSSQSGHNTVSWYQQALGQGPQFIFQYYREEENGRGNFPPRFSGLQFPNYSSELNVNALELDDSALYLCASSQREGGDTQYFGPGTRLTVL.

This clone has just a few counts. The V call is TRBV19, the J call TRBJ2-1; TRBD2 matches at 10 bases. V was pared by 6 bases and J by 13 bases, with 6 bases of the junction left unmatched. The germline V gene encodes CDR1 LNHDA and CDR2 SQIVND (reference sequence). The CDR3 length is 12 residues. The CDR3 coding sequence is TGTGCCAGTAGCCCACAGCGGGAGGGACAGTTCTTC. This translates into CASSPQREGQFF.

DNA for the CDR3: TGCGCCAGCAGCTCAAGAGGACAGGGGACGGGAAACACCATATATTTT. Translating it yields CASSSRGQGTGNTIYF. V and J are TRBV5-1 and TRBJ1-3; 9 bases align to TRBD1. CDR1 is SGHRS and CDR2 is YFSETQ in the germline V gene. The CDR3 is 16 amino acids. V dropped 3 bases and J dropped 4; count of bases not matched to a gene: 8.

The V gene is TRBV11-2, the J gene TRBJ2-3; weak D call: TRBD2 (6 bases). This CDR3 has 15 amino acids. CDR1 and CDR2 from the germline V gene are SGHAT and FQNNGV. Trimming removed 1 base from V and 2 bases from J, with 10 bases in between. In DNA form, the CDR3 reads TGTGCCAGCAGCTTAGGGGGAGGCCTCACAGATACGCAGTATTTT. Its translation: CASSLGGGLTDTQYF.

The CDR3 DNA reads TGTGCCAGTAGCCCTAGGGGGACAGCAAACATTCAGTACTTC. Encoded protein: CASSPRGTANIQYF. The rearrangement uses TRBV19 and TRBJ2-4; 7 nucleotides line up with TRBD1. Germline V lookup: CDR1 LNHDA, CDR2 SQIVND (reference sequence). The V gene end was trimmed by 6 bases and the J gene end by 6 bases; junction bases not matched to a gene: 8. CDR3 length equals 14 residues.

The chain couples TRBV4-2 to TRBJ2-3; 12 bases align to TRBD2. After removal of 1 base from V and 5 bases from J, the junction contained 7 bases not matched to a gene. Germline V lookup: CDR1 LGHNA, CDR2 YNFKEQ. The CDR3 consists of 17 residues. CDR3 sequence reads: CASSQVPSGREGDTQYF. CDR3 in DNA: TGTGCCAGCAGCCAAGTCCCTAGCGGGAGGGAGGGAGATACGCAGTATTTT.

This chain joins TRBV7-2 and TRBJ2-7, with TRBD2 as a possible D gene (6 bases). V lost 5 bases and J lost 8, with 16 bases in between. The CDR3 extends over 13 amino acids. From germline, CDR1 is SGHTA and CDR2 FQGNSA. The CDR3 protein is CASSLREDRQQYF. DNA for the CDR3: TGTGCCAGCAGCCTGCGGGAAGACAGACAGCAGTACTTC.

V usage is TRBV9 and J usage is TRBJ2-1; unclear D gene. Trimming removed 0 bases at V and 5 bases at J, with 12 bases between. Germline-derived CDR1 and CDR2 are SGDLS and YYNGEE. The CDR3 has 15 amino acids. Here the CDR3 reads CASSVGGTTHNEQFF. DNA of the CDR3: TGTGCCAGCAGCGTAGGAGGAACAACCCACAATGAGCAGTTCTTC.

The CDR3 spells CASSVGTSRTLVEQYF. The CDR3 nucleotides read TGTGCCAGCAGCGTCGGGACTAGCCGCACATTGGTAGAGCAGTACTTC. The rearrangement uses TRBV5-4 and TRBJ2-7, with 9 bases lining up with TRBD2. Trimming removed 4 bases from V and 7 bases from J; junction bases left unmatched: 15. Looked up from germline, CDR1 is SGHNT and CDR2 is YYREEE (reference sequence). This CDR3 is 16 amino acids long.

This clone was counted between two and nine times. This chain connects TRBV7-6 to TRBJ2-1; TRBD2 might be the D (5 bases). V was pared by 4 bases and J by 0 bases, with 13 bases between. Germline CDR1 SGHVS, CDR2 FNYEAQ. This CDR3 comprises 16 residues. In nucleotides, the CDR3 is TGTGCCAGCAGCTACCGTCTGGACTCCTCCTACAATGAGCAGTTCTTC. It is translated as CASSYRLDSSYNEQFF.

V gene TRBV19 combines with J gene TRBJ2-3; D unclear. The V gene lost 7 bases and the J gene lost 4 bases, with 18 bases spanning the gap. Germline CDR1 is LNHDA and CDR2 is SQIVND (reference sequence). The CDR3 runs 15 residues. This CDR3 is CASTPTDSAADTQYF. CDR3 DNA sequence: TGTGCCAGTACCCCGACGGATTCCGCGGCAGATACGCAGTATTTT.